A single sample gave rise to the 10 T cell receptor beta chains below, sequenced in a study of OX40 agonist ivuxolimab in advanced cancers. Method: immunoSEQ multiplex PCR; TCRdb's copy keeps in-frame clones and lacks some. Altogether 70,000 to 95,000 clones are present, 92% being singletons, with the ten largest covering around 0.5%. The specimen was CD4+ or CD8+ T cells sorted from blood, collected in a trial of the OX40 agonist ivuxolimab. Source of these receptors: an adult with an advanced solid tumor such as melanoma, head and neck, liver or kidney cancer.

The rearrangement links TRBV6-1 to TRBJ2-5; D not certain. The J call is in doubt because the DNA end fits TRBJ2-7 better. Per germline, CDR1 MNHNS and CDR2 SASEGT. CDR3 length equals 12 residues. CDR3 amino acids: CAINVEFYEQYF. The CDR3 bases are TGTGCCATCAACGTTGAGTTTTACGAGCAGTACTTC.

The chain is built from TRBV29-1 and TRBJ1-1, with D unresolved. The V gene's germline CDR1 is SQVTM and CDR2 ANQGSEA. Trimming removed 1 base from V and 0 bases from J, with 9 bases in between. The CDR3 has 14 residues. Written as DNA, the CDR3 is TGCAGCGTTGAAGGGGCTCGTGTGAACACTGAAGCTTTCTTT. This gives the protein CSVEGARVNTEAFF.

V is TRBV7-9 and J is TRBJ1-2, with 7 nucleotides matching TRBD1. Germline V gene data show CDR1 as SEHNR and CDR2 as FQNEAQ (reference sequence). The CDR3 covers 13 residues. With V trimmed by 1 base and J by 7 bases, 3 bases remained unmatched. The CDR3 DNA reads as TGTGCCAGCAGCTTAGGAACAGGGGTTGGCTACACCTTC. Amino acids: CASSLGTGVGYTF.

The chain combines TRBV7-2 with TRBJ1-1; D possibly corresponds to TRBD1 (6 bases). CDR1 is SGHTA and CDR2 is FQGNSA in the germline V gene. The CDR3 loop spans 13 amino acids. With 4 bases removed from V and 3 bases from J, the gap between germline ends came to 9 bases. CDR3 coding DNA: TGTGCCAGCAGCTCACAGGGTGACACTGAAGCTTTCTTT. This codes for CASSSQGDTEAFF.

The chain's CDR3 is CASSQFREASYEQYF. Written as DNA, the CDR3 is TGCGCCAGCAGTCAGTTCCGGGAGGCCTCTTACGAGCAGTACTTC. J is TRBJ2-7 and V is TRBV4-1; 7 positions match TRBD2. V lost 6 bases and J lost 4; bases outside the gene matches: 12. Germline V gene data show CDR1 as MGHRA and CDR2 as YSYEKL. The CDR3 loop spans 15 amino acids.

CDR3 amino acids: CASSPLTTGSGLAGGRSNEQYF. CDR3 nucleotide sequence: TGTGCCAGCTCACCACTGACGACAGGCTCGGGACTAGCGGGGGGGCGGTCCAACGAGCAGTACTTC. The chain links TRBV18 to TRBJ2-7; TRBD2 matches at 16 bases. This CDR3 has 22 amino acids. V was pared by 1 base and J by 5 bases, with 20 bases of the junction left unmatched. In germline, CDR1 is KGHSH, CDR2 LQKENI.

This rearrangement joins TRBV30 to TRBJ2-6; D remains ambiguous. Trimming shortened V by 4 bases and J by 0 bases, and 4 bases separated the two germline ends. The germline CDR1 and CDR2 sequences are GTSNPN and SVGIG (reference sequence). There are 13 residues in the CDR3. DNA of the CDR3: TGTGCCTGGAAAACCTCTGGGGCCAACGTCCTGACTTTC. Amino acids: CAWKTSGANVLTF.

The chain is built from TRBV27 and TRBJ1-2, with a possible D match to TRBD1 (6 bases). This CDR3 is built from 17 residues. Germline V lookup: CDR1 MNHEY, CDR2 SMNVEV (reference sequence). Trimming took off 0 bases at V and 1 base at J, with 15 bases between the two ends. In DNA, the CDR3 is TGTGCCAGCAGTTTATCCCAGGTGAGGGGGAGTAACTATGGCTACACCTTC. Protein product: CASSLSQVRGSNYGYTF.

The V call is TRBV11-3, the J call TRBJ1-1; tentative D call: TRBD1 (6 bases). Germline V gives CDR1 SGHNT, CDR2 YENEEA. The CDR3 has 14 amino acids. Trimming cost V 3 bases and J 5 bases, with 13 bases left between them. The CDR3: CASSLRRGSTEAFF. CDR3 in DNA: TGTGCCAGCAGCTTGCGCAGGGGCTCTACTGAAGCTTTCTTT.

Regarding this clone: The same CDR3 is also encoded by other DNA sequences in this sample. CDR3 DNA sequence: TGTGCCAGCAGCTTAATAGCCGAGGAGACCCAGTACTTC. Translated: CASSLIAEETQYF. The chain is built from TRBV7-9 and TRBJ2-5, with unresolved D. Germline V gene data show CDR1 as SEHNR and CDR2 as FQNEAQ (reference sequence). V was clipped by 2 bases and J by 5 bases, with 9 bases between them. This CDR3 spans 13 amino acids.